This is a list of T cell receptor beta chains from one sample in a study of OX40 agonist ivuxolimab in advanced cancers. Repertoires were generated with immunoSEQ multiplex PCR, while TCRdb's copy carries only in-frame clones and drops some. This sample has some 20,000 clones, with approximately 80% found just once. Sequenced here: CD4+ or CD8+ T cells sorted from blood, sampled in a trial of the OX40 agonist ivuxolimab. The receptor set was obtained from an adult with an advanced solid tumor such as melanoma, head and neck, liver or kidney cancer. Both conserved end residues are part of each CDR3. Fields, in order: clone size, CDR3 length, J gene, V gene, D gene, CDR3 DNA, CDR3 protein. A D gene is named only where the DNA matches it firmly. A row's size may be missing; if present it is once, few, many or a size class.

clone_size: once; cdr3_length: 15; j_call: TRBJ2-7; v_call: TRBV2; d_call: TRBD1; cdr3_nt: TGTGCCAGCAGTCGTGGACAGGGAATTCCCTACGAGCAGTACTTC; cdr3_aa: CASSRGQGIPYEQYF
clone_size: NA; cdr3_length: 20; j_call: TRBJ2-4; v_call: TRBV11-2; d_call: TRBD2; cdr3_nt: TGTGCCAGCAGCTTAGAGGGGGCCTTGGGACTAGCGGGAGGGTCGGACATTCAGTACTTC; cdr3_aa: CASSLEGALGLAGGSDIQYF
clone_size: NA; cdr3_length: 14; j_call: TRBJ2-7; v_call: TRBV4-1; d_call: NA; cdr3_nt: TGCGCCAGCAGCCCCCGGGACGGAACCTACGAGCAGTACTTC; cdr3_aa: CASSPRDGTYEQYF
clone_size: NA; cdr3_length: 15; j_call: TRBJ2-1; v_call: TRBV7-6; d_call: NA; cdr3_nt: TGTGCCAGCAGCCCCCTCCGTGGGTACAGCAATGAGCAGTTCTTC; cdr3_aa: CASSPLRGYSNEQFF
clone_size: many; cdr3_length: 16; j_call: TRBJ2-3; v_call: TRBV5-1; d_call: TRBD2; cdr3_nt: TGCGCCAGCAGCTTGGTCTCCTCTAGCGGGTTAGATACGCAGTATTTT; cdr3_aa: CASSLVSSSGLDTQYF
clone_size: NA; cdr3_length: 11; j_call: TRBJ2-6; v_call: TRBV20-1; d_call: TRBD2; cdr3_nt: TGCAGTGCCGGGGGACTAGCCGTCCTGACTTTC; cdr3_aa: CSAGGLAVLTF
clone_size: NA; cdr3_length: 15; j_call: TRBJ2-7; v_call: TRBV2; d_call: NA; cdr3_nt: TGTGCCAGCAGTGAAGCGCTTACCAGGAGCTACGAGCAGTACTTC; cdr3_aa: CASSEALTRSYEQYF
clone_size: NA; cdr3_length: 17; j_call: TRBJ2-3; v_call: TRBV4-2; d_call: TRBD2; cdr3_nt: TGTGCCAGCAGCGACGACCTAGGGACTAGCGGGGGAGTAACGCAGTATTTT; cdr3_aa: CASSDDLGTSGGVTQYF
clone_size: NA; cdr3_length: 13; j_call: TRBJ2-3; v_call: TRBV6-5; d_call: NA; cdr3_nt: TGTGCCAGCAGTTACCGAGTCACAGATACGCAGTATTTT; cdr3_aa: CASSYRVTDTQYF
clone_size: once; cdr3_length: 12; j_call: TRBJ2-7; v_call: TRBV19; d_call: NA; cdr3_nt: TGTGCCAGTAGTGCTCAGGGCTACGAGCAGTACTTC; cdr3_aa: CASSAQGYEQYF
clone_size: NA; cdr3_length: 16; j_call: TRBJ2-3; v_call: TRBV7-9; d_call: TRBD2; cdr3_nt: TGTGCCAGCAGCTCCCCGGGAGCGGGAGGCCCAGATACGCAGTATTTT; cdr3_aa: CASSSPGAGGPDTQYF
clone_size: NA; cdr3_length: 14; j_call: TRBJ2-2; v_call: TRBV27; d_call: NA; cdr3_nt: TGTGCCAGCAGTTACTATCATAACACCGGGGAGCTGTTTTTT; cdr3_aa: CASSYYHNTGELFF
clone_size: NA; cdr3_length: 16; j_call: TRBJ2-3; v_call: TRBV7-9; d_call: TRBD1; cdr3_nt: TGTGCCAGCAGCTCCCCGGGACAGGGGGCGAGGGATACGCAGTATTTT; cdr3_aa: CASSSPGQGARDTQYF